This T cell receptor beta chain was captured in a study of blood T cells in healthy people across ages. Combining a sample-barcoded 5' primer with a J-beta primer mix, a second PCR ran for roughly 7 to 12 cycles. TCRdb re-analysed the 5' RACE reads in MiXCR, keeping a single row per CDR3 protein. Among fewer than 1,000,000 distinct CDR3 sequences listed, roughly 44% were seen once. Trimming took off 2 bases at V and 2 bases at J, with 19 bases between the two ends. The V gene's germline CDR1 is SGHTA and CDR2 FQGNSA. This CDR3 is built from 17 residues. The clonotype originates from a man in his sixties in good health. The specimen sequenced was blood. The gene calls are TRBV7-2 and TRBJ2-7, with D maybe TRBD2 (6 bases). The CDR3 is CASSLRGTWGEPYEQYF. CDR3 DNA: TGTGCCAGCAGCTTAAGAGGAACTTGGGGGGAGCCCTACGAGCAGTACTTC.